This paragraph covers one T cell receptor beta chain sequence. The sample belongs to a study of blood T cell repertoires in COVID-19. On the study more broadly: Italy, Spain and the United States were the sources of the convalescent and acute COVID-19 samples. Nucleic acid was either cDNA or gDNA, and it came from T cells, B-cell-depleted T cells, or PBMCs.

Per the germline V gene, CDR1 is SGHNT and CDR2 is YENEEA. Trimming pared 5 bases from V and 4 bases from J, leaving 14 bases between. The CDR3 is 14 amino acids. Per the authors' pipeline: Quantification of nucleated cells was approximated via reference gene primer amplification. Generated by immunoSEQ multiplex PCR, the TCRdb table keeps only in-frame clones and is missing some. V and J calls and clone size come straight from that table; D and trimming were deduced from the DNA. This sample has under 90,000 clones, with 87% found just once. Sequencing input: peripheral blood. This clonotype was obtained from a woman aged 50 to 60 with COVID-19, enrolled during active disease. The chain employs TRBV11-3 and TRBJ2-5, with no clear D. CDR3 coding DNA: TGTGCCAGCAGCGGTTCGGGTAACGGAGAGACCCAGTACTTC. The encoded protein is CASSGSGNGETQYF.